This entry concerns a single T cell receptor (beta chain). The record originates from a study of blood T cell repertoires in COVID-19. Study-level background: Acute and convalescent COVID-19 specimens originated in the United States, Italy and Spain.

The CDR3 is made up of 13 amino acids. The V end was cut by 6 bases, the J end by 3 bases, with 12 bases between. Germline CDR1 is MNHEY and CDR2 is SMNVEV (reference sequence). TCRdb keeps only in-frame clones here, not all; method: immunoSEQ multiplex PCR. Of 100,000 to 150,000 clones listed, about nine tenths are singletons. V and J are TRBV27 and TRBJ2-7; D possibly corresponds to TRBD1 (6 bases). The sequence was obtained from a woman in her 70s with acute or convalescent COVID-19. The sequencing input was peripheral blood. CDR3 residues: CASSPRGNYEQYF. The CDR3 DNA is TGTGCCAGCAGCCCCAGGGGTAACTACGAGCAGTACTTC.